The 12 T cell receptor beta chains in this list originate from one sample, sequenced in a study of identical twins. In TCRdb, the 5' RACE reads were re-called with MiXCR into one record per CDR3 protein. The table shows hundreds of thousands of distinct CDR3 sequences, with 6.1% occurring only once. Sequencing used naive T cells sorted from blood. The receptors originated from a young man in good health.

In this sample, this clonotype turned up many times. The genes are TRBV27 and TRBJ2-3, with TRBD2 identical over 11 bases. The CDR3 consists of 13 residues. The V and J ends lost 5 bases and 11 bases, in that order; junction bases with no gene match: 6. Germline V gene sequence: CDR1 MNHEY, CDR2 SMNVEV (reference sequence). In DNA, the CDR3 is TGTGCCAGCAGTCTACGGGGACTAGCGGAGCAGTATTTT. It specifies CASSLRGLAEQYF.

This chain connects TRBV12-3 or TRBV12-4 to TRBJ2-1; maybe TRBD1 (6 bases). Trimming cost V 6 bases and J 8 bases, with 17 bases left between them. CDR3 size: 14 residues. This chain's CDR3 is CASRARDTTDEQFF. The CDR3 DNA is TGTGCCAGCAGGGCACGGGACACTACCGATGAGCAGTTCTTC.

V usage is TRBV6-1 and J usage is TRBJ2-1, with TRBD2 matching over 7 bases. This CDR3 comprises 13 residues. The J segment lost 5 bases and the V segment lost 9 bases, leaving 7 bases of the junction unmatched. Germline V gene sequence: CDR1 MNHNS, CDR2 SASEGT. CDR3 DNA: TGTGCCAGTAAGCGGGGACCCCACAATGAGCAGTTCTTC. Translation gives CASKRGPHNEQFF.

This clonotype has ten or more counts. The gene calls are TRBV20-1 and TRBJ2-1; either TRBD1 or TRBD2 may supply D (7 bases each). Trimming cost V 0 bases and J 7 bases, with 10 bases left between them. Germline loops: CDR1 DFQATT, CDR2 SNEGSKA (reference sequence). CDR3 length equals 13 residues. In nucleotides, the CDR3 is TGCAGTGCTAGAGACAGGGGGGGAAATGAGCAGTTCTTC. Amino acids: CSARDRGGNEQFF.

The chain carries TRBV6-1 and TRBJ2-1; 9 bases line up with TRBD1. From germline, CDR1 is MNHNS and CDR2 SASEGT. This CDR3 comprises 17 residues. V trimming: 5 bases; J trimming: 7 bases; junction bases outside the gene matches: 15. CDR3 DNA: TGTGCCAGCAGTCAAGGATTAAGGGGGACAGGGTGGAATGAGCAGTTCTTC. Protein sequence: CASSQGLRGTGWNEQFF.

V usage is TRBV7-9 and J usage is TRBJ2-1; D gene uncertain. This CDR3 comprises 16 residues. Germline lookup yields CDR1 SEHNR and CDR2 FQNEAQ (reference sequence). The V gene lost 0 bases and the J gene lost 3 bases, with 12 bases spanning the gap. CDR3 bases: TGTGCCAGCAGCTTAGCGGTGGTAGTCCTCTACAATGAGCAGTTCTTC. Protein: CASSLAVVVLYNEQFF.

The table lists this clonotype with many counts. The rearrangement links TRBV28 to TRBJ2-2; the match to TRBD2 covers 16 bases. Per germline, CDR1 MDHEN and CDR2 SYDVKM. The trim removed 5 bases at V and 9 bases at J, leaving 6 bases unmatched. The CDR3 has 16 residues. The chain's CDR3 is CASSGTSGRAARELFF. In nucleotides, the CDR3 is TGTGCCAGCAGTGGGACTAGCGGGAGGGCCGCCCGGGAGCTGTTTTTT.

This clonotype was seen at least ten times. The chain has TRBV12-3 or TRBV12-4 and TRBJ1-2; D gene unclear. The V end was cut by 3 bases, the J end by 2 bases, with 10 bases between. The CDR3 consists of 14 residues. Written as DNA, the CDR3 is TGTGCCAGCAGTTTGCGACGGGTGAACTATGGCTACACCTTC. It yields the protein CASSLRRVNYGYTF.

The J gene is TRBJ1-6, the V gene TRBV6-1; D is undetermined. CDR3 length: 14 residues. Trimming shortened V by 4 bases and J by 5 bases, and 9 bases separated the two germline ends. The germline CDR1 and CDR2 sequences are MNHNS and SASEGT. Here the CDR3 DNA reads TGTGCCAGCAGTGCGGCAGGTGATAATTCACCCCTCCACTTT. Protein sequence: CASSAAGDNSPLHF.

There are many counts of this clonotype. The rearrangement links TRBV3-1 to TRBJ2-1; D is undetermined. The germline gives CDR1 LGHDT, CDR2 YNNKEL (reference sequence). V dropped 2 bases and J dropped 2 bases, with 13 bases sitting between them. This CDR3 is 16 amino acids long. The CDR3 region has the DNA TGTGCCAGCAGCCAAACTTCCAGGACCCCCTACAATGAGCAGTTCTTC. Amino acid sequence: CASSQTSRTPYNEQFF.

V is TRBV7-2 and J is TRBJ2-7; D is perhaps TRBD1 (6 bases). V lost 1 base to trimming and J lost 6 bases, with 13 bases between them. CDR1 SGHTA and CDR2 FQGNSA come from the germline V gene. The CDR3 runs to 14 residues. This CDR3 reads CASSLGTVGSEQYV. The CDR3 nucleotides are TGTGCCAGCAGCTTAGGGACAGTCGGCTCCGAGCAGTACGTC.

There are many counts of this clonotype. The CDR3 nucleotides read TGTGCCAGCAGCCCAGGGGGGACAGGGAACACTGAAGCTTTCTTT. The encoded protein is CASSPGGTGNTEAFF. The chain combines TRBV12-3 or TRBV12-4 with TRBJ1-1; 8 nucleotides match TRBD1. The junction had 7 bases not matched to a gene; V was cut back by 6 bases and J by 1 base. This CDR3 spans 15 amino acids.